These 4 T cell receptor beta chains were sequenced from one sample in a study of T-cell reconstitution after alpha-beta-depleted transplantation in children. Unique molecular identifiers featured in how the TCRbeta library was prepared. TCRdb re-called the PCR reads through MiXCR, storing one row per CDR3 protein. This sample has roughly 400,000 distinct CDR3 sequences, with 43% found just once. Here the sequenced sample was PBMCs, taken before TCRalphabeta/CD19-depleted stem cell transplant. These receptors all come from a girl between 2 and 10 years old with aplastic anemia, due to receive a stem cell transplant.

The J gene is TRBJ2-7, the V gene TRBV6-5, with TRBD1 as a possible D gene (5 bases). This CDR3 has 16 amino acids. V was shortened by 4 bases and J by 2 bases, with 18 bases between the two germline ends. Germline assignment: CDR1 MNHEY and CDR2 SVGAGI. The CDR3 spells CASSSRTGRRAYEQYF. The CDR3, as DNA: TGTGCCAGCAGTTCCCGAACAGGCAGGCGCGCCTACGAGCAGTACTTC.

This clonotype was seen many times. This rearrangement joins TRBV29-1 to TRBJ2-4, with D perhaps TRBD1 or TRBD2 (5 bases each). The ends were cut back, 0 bases at V and 5 bases at J, with 5 bases in the middle. Germline V gives CDR1 SQVTM, CDR2 ANQGSEA. The CDR3 extends over 12 amino acids. The CDR3 protein is CSVEEGENIQYF. CDR3 DNA sequence: TGCAGCGTTGAAGAGGGGGAAAACATTCAGTACTTC.

The chain couples TRBV20-1 to TRBJ2-5; 9 bases map to TRBD1. The J segment lost 5 bases and the V segment lost 4 bases, leaving 17 bases of the junction unmatched. The CDR3 is made up of 17 amino acids. The germline CDR1 and CDR2 sequences are DFQATT and SNEGSKA (reference sequence). CDR3 nucleotide sequence: TGCAGTGCTACCGACCCACAGGGGGCTAGCGGCTTCGAGACCCAGTACTTC. This gives the protein CSATDPQGASGFETQYF.

A few counts support this clonotype. CDR3 sequence (DNA): TGTGCCAGCACCCAAACAGTTAACTATGGCTACACCTTC. It translates to CASTQTVNYGYTF. V gene TRBV28 combines with J gene TRBJ1-2; D call uncertain. The CDR3 extends over 13 amino acids. Germline V gives CDR1 MDHEN, CDR2 SYDVKM. With 7 bases removed from V and 1 base from J, the gap between germline ends came to 10 bases.